The clone carrying this T cell receptor beta chain came up once. This sample was taken from a study of blood T cell repertoires in COVID-19. In the study overall: Whether acute or convalescent, the COVID-19 samples came from the United States, Italy and Spain. PBMCs, B-cell-depleted T cells, or T cells were the source of the cDNA or gDNA that made up the material.

In the authors' methods: Cell counts per sample came from amplifying reference gene primers. The protocol was immunoSEQ multiplex PCR, while the TCRdb copy is restricted to in-frame clones and leaves out a portion. The DNA was the basis for D and trimming; V, J and clone size are from that table. The sample contains 200,000 to 250,000 clones, around 87% of which appear only once. Recruited during active infection, patients (from Seattle) were subsequently followed longitudinally. The germline CDR1 and CDR2 sequences are SNHLY and FYNNEI. V was cut by 6 bases and J by 10 bases, with 16 bases left in between. The CDR3 totals 13 residues.

The sample was peripheral blood. The rearrangement uses TRBV2 and TRBJ2-1; a possible D gene is TRBD1 (6 bases). This clonotype was sampled from a woman aged 45-60 years with COVID-19, enrolled during active disease. CDR3 DNA sequence: TGTGCCAGCAGGGGGTCAGGGGTGAGAGAGCAGTTCTTC. It codes for CASRGSGVREQFF.